This TCR beta chain was documented in a study of graft-versus-host responses after intestinal transplantation. Across the study: All recipients were given anti-thymocyte globulin induction, and tacrolimus and steroids were then administered for around three years. Whole-study findings and limits: GvH clones turned up in recipient marrow; some had shown up first in ileum or blood.

Some clones are missing from TCRdb's copy, which holds only in-frame ones; the method was immunoSEQ multiplex PCR. The top ten hold roughly 0.17% of the sample, which has some 140,000 clones, approximately 92% seen once. As regards this clone: What it binds is not known.

Germline V gene sequence: CDR1 LGHNT, CDR2 FRNRAP. The CDR3 has 14 amino acids. Trimming shortened V by 1 base and J by 4 bases, and 10 bases separated the two germline ends. The material was unstimulated CD4+ T cells sorted from spleen or lymph node cells, obtained before intestinal transplant. This TCR was sampled from a human donor who received an intestinal transplant. The gene calls are TRBV12-5 and TRBJ2-5; D is perhaps TRBD1 (5 bases). For the CDR3, the DNA is TGTGCTAGTGGTTTGGGGGGCTTAGGAGAGACCCAGTACTTC. Its translation is CASGLGGLGETQYF.